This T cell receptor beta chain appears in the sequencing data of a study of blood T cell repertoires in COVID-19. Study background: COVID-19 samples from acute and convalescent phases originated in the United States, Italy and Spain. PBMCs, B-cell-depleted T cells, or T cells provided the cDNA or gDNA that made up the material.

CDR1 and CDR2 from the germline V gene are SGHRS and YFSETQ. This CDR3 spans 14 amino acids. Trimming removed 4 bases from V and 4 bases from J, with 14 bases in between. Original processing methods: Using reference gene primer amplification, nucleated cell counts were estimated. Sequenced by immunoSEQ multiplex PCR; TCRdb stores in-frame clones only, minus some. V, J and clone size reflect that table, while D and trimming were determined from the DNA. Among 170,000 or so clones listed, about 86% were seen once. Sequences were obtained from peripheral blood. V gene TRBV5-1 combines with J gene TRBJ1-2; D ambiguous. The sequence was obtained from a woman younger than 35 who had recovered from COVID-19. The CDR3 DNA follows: TGCGCCAGCAGCCCCGAGCCGGGAGCCTATGGCTACACCTTC. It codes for CASSPEPGAYGYTF.